Sequencing of this TCR beta chain was carried out in a study of naive CD8 T cells in extremely preterm neonates (dated by TCRdb to about 2017). Looking at the study overall: An age range of 25-50 years is given for the adult participants in the abstract, whereas a range of 20-50 years is given in the methods. TCRbeta CDR3 repertoires of sorted naive CD8+ T cells were compared across four age groups: extremely preterm neonates, term neonates, young children and adults. The investigation overall reported the following: Compared with all other age groups, preterm neonates showed significantly lower iChao1 richness (p < 0.05) along with an even clone distribution, indicating a less rich repertoire. A larger fraction of CDR3 nucleotide sequences was shared among preterm neonates (2.7%) than among term neonates (around 0.4%), young children (approximately 0.03%) and adults (approximately 0.01%). Among the limitations the authors pointed out were a small sample size and productive template counts that varied across preterm samples. Prospective longitudinal studies of preterm and term neonates were called for by the authors so that T cell development could be tracked within individuals. Preterm CDR3s were shorter, with fewer N additions and less junctional trimming, and were closer to germline than those of older groups.

The V and J ends are trimmed by 0 bases and 3 bases, leaving 17 bases between them. Measured from the cysteine to the phenylalanine, the CDR3 is 17 residues long. The kept DNA is CDR3 alone, 51 bases in frame from the first base. The germline V gene gives CDR1 as KGHSH and CDR2 as LQKENI. Concerning this clone itself: Its antigen has not been determined. The sample holds no much larger clone one base away, and base qualities are not on file.

A two-step, bias-controlled multiplex PCR was used to amplify TCRbeta CDR3 regions from genomic DNA. Primers specific for every TRBV and TRBJ gene segment were included in the multiplex PCR. TCRbeta repertoire data were generated with the immunoSEQ Assay. In the source study's methods: To merge closely related sequences, reads went through filtering and clustering using a relative-frequency ratio and a modified nearest-neighbor algorithm. IMGT annotation was followed for the assignment of V, D and J genes to CDR3 sequences. Template counts were corrected for PCR amplification bias and quantified by comparison with synthetic TCR CDR3 analog sequences. Only unique productive sequences, defined as in-frame CDR3 sequences without stop codons, were included in the analyses. The immunoSEQ Analyzer software was used to compute clonality, defined as 1 minus Pielou's evenness, and iChao1 richness. JMP was used for statistical testing, with Student's t-test or a non-parametric test applied depending on Shapiro-Wilk normality results. Entries here come from immuneACCESS through TCRdb and include only in-frame sequences with V and J called. Some clones fail to appear in such tables; in the studies checked, an unresolved V gene covers under half of the shortfall, and the cause of the remainder is unknown. V, J and clone size are taken as reported in that table, and D and trimming were inferred from the DNA itself. The sample profile shows some 5,700 clones; almost 98% of them were found once. Roughly 0.36% of the sample comes from the top ten.

The peripheral blood donors were five healthy children aged about 15-56 months who were having elective routine surgery, plus five healthy nonsmoking adults. A FACSAria III cell sorter was used to sort live, Annexin V-negative naive CD8+ T cells (CD3+CD8+CD45RA+CCR7+). Between roughly 18,000 and 100,000 naive CD8+ T cells were sorted per sample. Mononuclear cells were isolated from diluted blood by Ficoll-Paque density gradient centrifugation. Before sorting, mononuclear cells were cryopreserved in roughly 10% DMSO plus 90% FBS and kept long term at -150 degrees C. After thawing, cells were stained with Annexin V along with antibodies against CD3, CD8, CCR7 and CD45RA. The DNeasy Blood and Tissue Kit was used to extract genomic DNA from snap-frozen pellets of sorted cells.

Sequencing was performed on naive CD8+ T cells from blood. The V and J genes are TRBV18 and TRBJ2-5; TRBD2 is a weak D gene call, 6 bases matching. The TCR comes from a human donor in good health. The nucleotide sequence is given as TGTGCCAGCTCACCACCGGGCGCCAGGGCGGGGAAAGAGACCCAGTACTTC. Protein translation: CASSPPGARAGKETQYF.